This paragraph covers one TCR beta chain sequence. The target antigen is unknown. The CDR3 consists of 15 residues. The germline gives CDR1 SGHRS, CDR2 YFSETQ. The V end was cut by 0 bases, the J end by 0 bases, with 10 bases between. Time point given: sample taken at primary tumor resection. Material for sequencing was whole RNA from tumor, nontumor lung or frozen PBMC, left unsorted. This record comes from a study of spatial heterogeneity in lung cancer. Study in general: Combinations of a unique TCR and a UMI were tallied in raw reads, and on average each appeared more than ten times. Findings and caveats of the study: The study found ubiquitous expanded tumor TCRs in blood more at resection than follow-up.

A unique molecular identifier was attached to every TCR cDNA molecule. TCRdb re-called the 5' RACE reads through MiXCR, storing one row per CDR3 protein. The sample has about 48,000 distinct CDR3 sequences, roughly 5% seen once. The source material was PBMCs, sampled at surgery. The clonotype comes from a male donor with early-stage non-small cell lung cancer. This rearrangement joins TRBV5-1 to TRBJ2-7, with D perhaps assigned TRBD1 or TRBD2 (5 bases each). In DNA form, the CDR3 reads TGCGCCAGCAGCTTGGTAGTGGGGGACTCCTACGAGCAGTACTTC. It translates to CASSLVVGDSYEQYF.